This T cell receptor beta chain was retrieved from a study of neurological immune-mediated disorders. The CDR3 totals 14 residues. V was cut by 6 bases and J by 6 bases, with 20 bases left in between. Germline loops: CDR1 DFQATT, CDR2 SNEGSKA (reference sequence). The method for making cDNA was 5'RACE, and it used 10-nucleotide random UMIs. TCRdb passed the 5' RACE reads through MiXCR, listing each CDR3 protein once. The sample carries about 65,000 distinct CDR3 sequences, around 4% recorded once. This clonotype was counted many times. Its target is unknown. Study outcomes and limitations: HTLV-1-associated myelopathy had the most TCR clonal expansion, and multiple sclerosis had the least, less than healthy controls. TCR-beta repertoires seemed private in all groups, with no expanded CDR3 amino acid sequences shared.

The sequenced sample consisted of PBMCs. This TCR came from a man aged 45-65 years with multiple sclerosis. The rearrangement uses TRBV20-1 and TRBJ1-2, with D tentatively TRBD1 (5 bases). The CDR3 region has the DNA TGCAGTGCAACAATAATGGGGGGAACTGATGGCTACACCTTC. Its translation: CSATIMGGTDGYTF.